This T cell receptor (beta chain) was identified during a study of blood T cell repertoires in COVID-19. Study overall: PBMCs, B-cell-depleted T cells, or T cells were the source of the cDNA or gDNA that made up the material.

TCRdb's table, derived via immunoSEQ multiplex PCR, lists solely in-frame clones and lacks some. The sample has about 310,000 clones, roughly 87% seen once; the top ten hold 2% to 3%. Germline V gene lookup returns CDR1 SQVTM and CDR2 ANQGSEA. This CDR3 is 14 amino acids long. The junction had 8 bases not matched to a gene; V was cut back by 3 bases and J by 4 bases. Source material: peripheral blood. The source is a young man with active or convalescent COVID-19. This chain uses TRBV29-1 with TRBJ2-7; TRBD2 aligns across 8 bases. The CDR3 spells CSVEEPGGPYEQYF. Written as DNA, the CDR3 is TGCAGCGTTGAGGAGCCGGGAGGGCCTTACGAGCAGTACTTC.